This entry lists 24 T cell receptor beta chains sequenced from one sample in a study of beta chain features in type 1 diabetes. Notes on the study in general: Researchers report that Type 1 diabetes patients had moderately but significantly shorter TCRB CDR3s across all four CD4+ subsets.

The sequenced template was cDNA made from the entire isolated RNA. Generated by immunoSEQ multiplex PCR, the TCRdb table keeps only in-frame clones and is missing some. The sample contains over 40,000 clones, approximately 70% of which appear only once. Their antigen targets remain unknown. The sequenced sample was Tregs from blood. These receptors were obtained from a woman under 30 with type 1 diabetes.

This clone has just a few counts. The DNA of the CDR3 is TGTGCCAGCAGTGCAATGCGACACGCCGGGGAGCTGTTTTTT. It specifies CASSAMRHAGELFF. This chain joins TRBV6-1 and TRBJ2-2; D ambiguous. This CDR3 spans 14 amino acids. V was cut by 4 bases and J by 6 bases, with 12 bases left in between. Germline CDR1 MNHNS, CDR2 SASEGT.

This chain uses TRBV7-8 with TRBJ2-3, with 9 bases matching TRBD1. Germline V CDR1 and CDR2: SGHVS, FQNEAQ. Unmatched junction bases numbered 10, after V lost 6 bases and J lost 6 bases. The CDR3 is 15 residues long. CDR3 in amino acids: CASRTQGAYSDTQYF. The CDR3 bases are TGTGCCAGCAGAACACAGGGGGCGTATTCGGATACGCAGTATTTT.

The chain links TRBV27 to TRBJ2-7; TRBD1 agrees at 8 bases. This CDR3 is 13 amino acids long. The J segment lost 4 bases and the V segment lost 6 bases, leaving 5 bases of the junction unmatched. Germline V gives CDR1 MNHEY, CDR2 SMNVEV (reference sequence). DNA for the CDR3: TGTGCCAGCAGGGCCAGGGGGCTATACGAGCAGTACTTC. Its translation is CASRARGLYEQYF.

The rearrangement links TRBV11-2 to TRBJ1-2; no clear D gene. Trimming left V 8 bases short and J 7 bases short, with 14 bases between. The germline V gene has CDR1 SGHAT and CDR2 FQNNGV. CDR3 length: 12 residues. CDR3: CASDLRGFGYTF. CDR3 DNA: TGTGCCAGCGACTTAAGAGGGTTTGGCTACACCTTC.

This clone was seen a handful of times. This sequence joins TRBV5-1 and TRBJ2-7; tentatively, D is TRBD2 (6 bases). Germline lookup yields CDR1 SGHRS and CDR2 YFSETQ. V was cut by 7 bases and J by 6 bases, with 17 bases left in between. This CDR3 has 13 residues. CDR3 loop: CASSPPGGPEQYF. The CDR3 DNA follows: TGCGCCAGCTCCCCCCCCGGAGGGCCCGAGCAGTACTTC.

The J gene is TRBJ1-2, the V gene TRBV5-1, with a possible D match to TRBD1 (5 bases). CDR1 and CDR2 (germline): SGHRS, YFSETQ. Trimming removed 2 bases at V and 8 bases at J, with 16 bases between. CDR3 size: 14 residues. The CDR3 region is CASSLNGGRGGYTF. In DNA, the CDR3 is TGCGCCAGCAGCTTAAACGGGGGACGGGGGGGCTACACCTTC.

The sample holds a few counts of this clone. The V gene is TRBV20-1, the J gene TRBJ2-1; possibly TRBD2 for D (6 bases). The germline V gene has CDR1 DFQATT and CDR2 SNEGSKA (reference sequence). The CDR3 is 11 residues long. V gave up 2 bases and J gave up 15 bases, with 14 bases separating them. CDR3 in DNA: TGCAGTGCTAGATACGGACTAACTCCGTTCTTC. Its protein product is CSARYGLTPFF.

The chain combines TRBV7-3 with TRBJ2-1, with 9 bases lining up with TRBD2. V was pared by 3 bases and J by 9 bases, with 9 bases of the junction left unmatched. Germline V CDR1 and CDR2: SGHTA, FQGTGA. The CDR3 covers 15 residues. CDR3 in DNA: TGTGCCAGCAGCTTCAAAGCGGGAGGTTGGGTTGAGCAGTTCTTC. Its translation: CASSFKAGGWVEQFF.

The chain is built from TRBV7-2 and TRBJ2-7; TRBD1 matches 8 bases. The CDR3 is 14 amino acids. With 8 bases clipped from V and 3 bases from J, the junction kept 9 bases outside the gene matches. CDR1 and CDR2 (germline): SGHTA, FQGNSA. The CDR3 DNA sequence: TGTGCCAGCCGACAGGGGCAACTCTACTACGAGCAGTACTTC. Its translation: CASRQGQLYYEQYF.

This rearrangement joins TRBV28 to TRBJ2-7; tentative D call: TRBD1 (6 bases). The CDR3 is 17 residues long. The V gene lost 5 bases and the J gene lost 3 bases, with 23 bases spanning the gap. Germline values: CDR1 MDHEN, CDR2 SYDVKM. Here the CDR3 DNA reads TGTGCCAGCAGTCCCCCTCGGACAGACGTGAAGGTCTACGAGCAGTACTTC. This encodes CASSPPRTDVKVYEQYF.

V gene TRBV12-5 combines with J gene TRBJ1-1; D is ambiguous. The CDR3 totals 16 residues. V was trimmed by 0 bases and J by 1 base, leaving 12 bases between them. The germline gives CDR1 LGHNT, CDR2 FRNRAP. CDR3 amino acids: CASGLVPPGKNTEAFF. The CDR3 DNA is TGTGCTAGTGGTTTGGTACCGCCCGGGAAGAACACTGAAGCTTTCTTT.

The genes are TRBV18 and TRBJ1-1, with D possibly being TRBD1 (5 bases). The CDR3 spans 14 residues. The germline V gene has CDR1 KGHSH and CDR2 LQKENI. V lost 1 base and J 5 bases, leaving 11 bases between the germline ends. The CDR3 region has the DNA TGTGCCAGCTCACCACTGGGGGAGGGGACTGAAGCTTTCTTT. Translated: CASSPLGEGTEAFF.

The chain uses TRBV6-1 and TRBJ1-5; D may be TRBD1 (6 bases). The CDR3 spans 14 residues. CDR1 MNHNS and CDR2 SASEGT come from the germline V gene. V lost 6 bases and J 6 bases, leaving 15 bases between the germline ends. CDR3 nucleotides: TGTGCCAGCAGAGACCTCGGGGGGCTTCAGCCCCAGCATTTT. This codes for CASRDLGGLQPQHF.

The rearrangement joins TRBV5-6 to TRBJ1-2; a weak D match, TRBD1 (5 bases). CDR1 is SGHDT and CDR2 is YYEEEE in the germline V gene. The CDR3 is made up of 14 amino acids. Trimming took 4 bases from V and 4 from J, leaving 14 bases between them. The CDR3 region is CASSLGTSTYGYTF. DNA of the CDR3: TGTGCCAGCAGCCTCGGGACTTCAACCTATGGCTACACCTTC. Supplemented by reference TRBV5-6 and TRBJ1-2, the full variable domain reads DAGVTQSPTHLIKTRGQQVTLRCSPKSGHDTVSWYQQALGQGPQFIFQYYEEEERQRGNFPDRFSGHQFPNYSSELNVNALLLGDSALYLCASSLGTSTYGYTFGSGTRLTVV.

The V and J genes are TRBV18 and TRBJ2-7, with a possible D match to TRBD2 (5 bases). V was clipped by 3 bases and J by 0 bases, with 9 bases between them. This CDR3 contains 14 residues. Germline V gene data show CDR1 as KGHSH and CDR2 as LQKENI. The CDR3 DNA is TGTGCCAGCTCACCGTTGGCGGGCTCCTACGAGCAGTACTTC. Translation: CASSPLAGSYEQYF.

V gene TRBV5-5 combines with J gene TRBJ2-3; no reliable D call. The germline V and J ends were trimmed by 4 bases and 5 bases, with 11 bases remaining between them. The germline CDR1 and CDR2 sequences are SGHKS and YYEKEE (reference sequence). CDR3 length equals 13 residues. The CDR3 DNA sequence: TGTGCCAGCAGCCCGGTAGTCGTAGATACGCAGTATTTT. Its protein product is CASSPVVVDTQYF.

This chain joins TRBV27 and TRBJ1-4, with D uncertain. The germline CDR1 and CDR2 sequences are MNHEY and SMNVEV (reference sequence). V shed 2 bases and J shed 4 bases, with 11 bases lying between them. CDR3 length equals 15 residues. The CDR3 DNA sequence: TGTGCCAGCAGTTTAACCCCGGGGTTTAATGAAAAACTGTTTTTT. Protein: CASSLTPGFNEKLFF.

The chain carries TRBV28 and TRBJ2-7; D uncertain. V lost 3 bases and J 9 bases, leaving 9 bases between the germline ends. Germline CDR1 is MDHEN and CDR2 is SYDVKM. This CDR3 is built from 11 residues. This CDR3 is CASSFNERQYF. CDR3 bases: TGTGCCAGCAGTTTTAACGAGCGGCAGTACTTC.

This clone has a handful of counts. The rearrangement links TRBV4-1 to TRBJ1-2, with 11 positions matching TRBD1. With V trimmed by 3 bases and J by 4 bases, 4 bases remained unmatched. The CDR3 totals 15 residues. The germline gives CDR1 MGHRA, CDR2 YSYEKL. CDR3 in amino acids: CASSQGQGVIYGYTF. The CDR3, as DNA: TGCGCCAGCAGCCAGGGACAGGGGGTTATCTATGGCTACACCTTC.

The rearrangement joins TRBV7-9 to TRBJ1-2, with D uncertain. CDR1 and CDR2 (germline): SEHNR, FQNEAQ (reference sequence). V shed 3 bases and J shed 4 bases, with 9 bases lying between them. The CDR3 has 13 amino acids. The chain's CDR3 is CASSFGGGYGYTF. The CDR3 DNA follows: TGTGCCAGCAGCTTTGGCGGAGGCTATGGCTACACCTTC.

The chain combines TRBV5-4 with TRBJ2-1; TRBD2 aligns across 12 bases. V was clipped by 4 bases and J by 8 bases; unmatched bases: 10. Germline V gives CDR1 SGHNT, CDR2 YYREEE (reference sequence). There are 16 residues in the CDR3. The CDR3: CASSRAASGGAHEQFF. CDR3 sequence (DNA): TGTGCCAGCAGCCGGGCGGCTAGCGGGGGGGCCCATGAGCAGTTCTTC.

The rearrangement links TRBV5-4 to TRBJ2-1, with 9 nucleotides matching TRBD1. This CDR3 contains 16 residues. CDR1 and CDR2 from the germline V gene are SGHNT and YYREEE (reference sequence). Trimming took 4 bases from V and 7 from J; bases not matched to a gene: 12. This chain's CDR3 is CASSGGAGQGGNEQFF. The CDR3 region has the DNA TGTGCCAGCAGCGGGGGGGCGGGACAGGGAGGGAATGAGCAGTTCTTC. The variable domain in full, with the rest retrieved from reference TRBV5-4 and TRBJ2-1, is ETGVTQSPTHLIKTRGQQVTLRCSSQSGHNTVSWYQQALGQGPQFIFQYYREEENGRGNFPPRFSGLQFPNYSSELNVNALELDDSALYLCASSGGAGQGGNEQFFGPGTRLTVL.

The chain links TRBV28 to TRBJ2-7; the match to TRBD1 covers 7 bases. J was trimmed by 5 bases and V by 6 bases; bases with no gene match: 4. The CDR3 consists of 12 residues. From germline, CDR1 is MDHEN and CDR2 SYDVKM. CDR3 sequence: CASRTGAHEQYF. CDR3 bases: TGTGCCAGCAGAACAGGGGCCCACGAGCAGTACTTC.

This chain connects TRBV19 to TRBJ1-2; the D gene is possibly TRBD1 (5 bases). Per the germline V gene, CDR1 is LNHDA and CDR2 is SQIVND (reference sequence). The ends were cut back, 5 bases at V and 6 bases at J, with 7 bases in the middle. The CDR3 runs to 11 residues. CDR3 coding DNA: TGTGCCAGTAGTGCGGGGGATGGCTACACCTTC. The encoded protein is CASSAGDGYTF.